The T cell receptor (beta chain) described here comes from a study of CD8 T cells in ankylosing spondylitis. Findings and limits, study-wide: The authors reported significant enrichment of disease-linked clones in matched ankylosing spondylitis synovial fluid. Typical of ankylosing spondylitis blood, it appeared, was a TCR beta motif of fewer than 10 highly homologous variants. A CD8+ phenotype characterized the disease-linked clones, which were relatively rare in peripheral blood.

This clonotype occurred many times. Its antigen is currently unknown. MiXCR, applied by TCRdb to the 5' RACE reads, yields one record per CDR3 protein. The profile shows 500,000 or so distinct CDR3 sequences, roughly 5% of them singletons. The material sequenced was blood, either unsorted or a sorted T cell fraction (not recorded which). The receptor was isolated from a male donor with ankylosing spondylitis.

CDR3 in DNA: TGTGCCAGCAGTTTTGGCAGCAGTAGCTCCTACGAGCAGTACTTC. Its translation is CASSFGSSSSYEQYF. The chain carries TRBV27 and TRBJ2-7; D call uncertain. CDR3 length: 15 residues. V lost 3 bases, J lost 0 bases, and 12 bases lay in between. The germline CDR1 and CDR2 sequences are MNHEY and SMNVEV (reference sequence).